The 32 T cell receptor beta chains below come from one sample, sequenced in a study of shared clonotypes between healthy human individuals. Sequencing used immunoSEQ multiplex PCR; TCRdb keeps in-frame clones, though not all of them. The sample has around 600,000 clones; 95% are singletons. It was CD45RO-negative cells, positively selected for CCR7, that made up naive CD8 cells, with terminally differentiated effector memory CD45RA+ cells excluded. Sequenced sample: naive CD8+ T cells sorted from blood. These TCRs come from a woman in her twenties or thirties in good health.

This chain links TRBV6-5 with TRBJ1-5, with no clear D. Germline V lookup: CDR1 MNHEY, CDR2 SVGAGI. Trimming left V 5 bases short and J 10 bases short, with 18 bases between. The CDR3 runs to 14 residues. The DNA for the CDR3 is TGTGCCAGCAGTGGCGGATCGGGAGTCGCCCCCCAGCATTTT. Amino acid sequence: CASSGGSGVAPQHF.

This clone occurred once. This chain connects TRBV5-1 to TRBJ1-1; D unclear. The CDR3 runs to 14 residues. V lost 0 bases to trimming and J lost 2 bases, with 8 bases between them. The germline CDR1 and CDR2 sequences are SGHRS and YFSETQ. CDR3: CASSLGRSNTEAFF. For the CDR3, the DNA is TGCGCCAGCAGCTTGGGCAGGAGCAACACTGAAGCTTTCTTT.

Concerning this clone: The DNA is left out, because the CDR3 cannot be placed on it with certainty; the CDR3 is given as TCRdb lists it. The genes are TRBV30 and TRBJ2-5; the tabulated D call, TRBD2, remains unverified against the DNA. Germline CDR1 GTSNPN, CDR2 SVGIG (reference sequence). With termini counted, the CDR3 has 15 amino acids. The CDR3 loop reads CAWSVGPGTPLSRYF.

This clone has a single count. The chain employs TRBV29-1 and TRBJ2-2; no clear D. This CDR3 has 14 amino acids. V was clipped by 3 bases and J by 2 bases, with 10 bases between them. Germline CDR1 is SQVTM and CDR2 is ANQGSEA. The CDR3 here is CSVEAGYNTGELFF. For the CDR3, the DNA is TGCAGCGTTGAGGCTGGCTACAACACCGGGGAGCTGTTTTTT.

The V and J genes are TRBV27 and TRBJ2-3; TRBD2 matches at 13 bases. Trimming at V came to 5 bases and at J to 6 bases, leaving 5 bases not matched to a gene. The CDR3 length is 15 residues. Germline-derived CDR1 and CDR2 are MNHEY and SMNVEV (reference sequence). CDR3: CASSPGLAGFDTQYF. The CDR3 nucleotides are TGTGCCAGCAGTCCGGGACTAGCGGGATTTGATACGCAGTATTTT.

The V and J genes are TRBV28 and TRBJ2-5; a possible D gene is TRBD1 (6 bases). Germline V gene sequence: CDR1 MDHEN, CDR2 SYDVKM. The CDR3 runs 15 residues. The V end was cut by 3 bases, the J end by 1 base, with 12 bases between. This chain's CDR3 is CASSLGALRQETQYF. DNA for the CDR3: TGTGCCAGCAGTTTGGGGGCCCTCCGCCAAGAGACCCAGTACTTC.

The chain links TRBV4-1 to TRBJ2-7, with D perhaps TRBD2 (6 bases). The CDR3 has 15 residues. Germline-derived CDR1 and CDR2 are MGHRA and YSYEKL. The V gene lost 3 bases and the J gene lost 3 bases, with 15 bases spanning the gap. DNA for the CDR3: TGCGCCAGCAGCCAGGAGGGGTTCAGCCTCTACGAGCAGTACTTC. The encoded protein is CASSQEGFSLYEQYF.

The chain combines TRBV19 with TRBJ2-2; D not resolved. V was trimmed by 5 bases and J by 5 bases, leaving 3 bases between them. Germline CDR1 LNHDA, CDR2 SQIVND (reference sequence). CDR3 length: 11 residues. The CDR3 region is CASSLTGELFF. The CDR3 coding sequence is TGTGCCAGTAGTTTAACCGGGGAGCTGTTTTTT.

This chain joins TRBV28 and TRBJ2-1, with TRBD2 identical over 12 bases. The CDR3 runs 15 residues. From germline, CDR1 is MDHEN and CDR2 SYDVKM. V lost 6 bases and J lost 4; bases outside the gene matches: 4. CDR3 amino acids: CASRTGTSGYNEQFF. The CDR3 nucleotides read TGTGCCAGCAGGACCGGGACTAGCGGGTACAATGAGCAGTTCTTC.

This chain uses TRBV27 with TRBJ2-3, with D maybe TRBD2 (6 bases). The germline V gene has CDR1 MNHEY and CDR2 SMNVEV (reference sequence). V shed 10 bases and J shed 5 bases, with 13 bases lying between them. The CDR3 runs to 12 residues. The CDR3 here is CATLVGGDTQYF. Here the CDR3 DNA reads TGTGCCACATTGGTCGGGGGAGATACGCAGTATTTT.

V is TRBV6-1 and J is TRBJ2-7; D is unclear. V was trimmed by 0 bases and J by 2 bases, leaving 11 bases between them. The CDR3 covers 15 residues. The germline CDR1 and CDR2 sequences are MNHNS and SASEGT. Here the CDR3 reads CASSEAWATTYEQYF. The CDR3 nucleotides read TGTGCCAGCAGTGAAGCGTGGGCGACCACCTACGAGCAGTACTTC.

This clone showed up just once. The chain links TRBV5-1 to TRBJ2-3, with 14 bases lining up with TRBD2. The CDR3 spans 17 residues. V shed 0 bases and J 2 bases; nucleotides not matched to a gene: 2. The germline V gene encodes CDR1 SGHRS and CDR2 YFSETQ. Written as DNA, the CDR3 is TGCGCCAGCAGCTTGGTGACTAGCGGGAGGGCCACAGATACGCAGTATTTT. As protein: CASSLVTSGRATDTQYF. The entire variable domain, with the rest obtained from reference TRBV5-1 and TRBJ2-3, is as follows: KAGVTQTPRYLIKTRGQQVTLSCSPISGHRSVSWYQQTPGQGLQFLFEYFSETQRNKGNFPGRFSGRQFSNSRSEMNVSTLELGDSALYLCASSLVTSGRATDTQYFGPGTRLTVL.

On this clone: The sample carries other DNA sequences with the same CDR3. The chain has TRBV7-9 and TRBJ2-7; D uncertain. CDR1 and CDR2 from the germline V gene are SEHNR and FQNEAQ (reference sequence). Trimming shortened V by 5 bases and J by 3 bases, and 5 bases separated the two germline ends. This CDR3 contains 11 residues. Here the CDR3 DNA reads TGTGCCAGCAGCCTCTACTACGAGCAGTACTTC. This codes for CASSLYYEQYF.

The rearrangement uses TRBV28 and TRBJ2-3, with 8 bases aligning to TRBD2. Germline V CDR1 and CDR2: MDHEN, SYDVKM. The CDR3 contains 13 residues. The V gene end was trimmed by 5 bases and the J gene end by 6 bases; junction bases not matched to a gene: 4. The CDR3 sequence is CASSLSGGDTQYF. The CDR3 nucleotides are TGTGCCAGCAGTCTCTCGGGGGGGGATACGCAGTATTTT.

In DNA, the CDR3 is TGCGCCAGCAGCCCCAGCGGAGGGCCAGGAGATACGCAGTATTTT. Encoded protein: CASSPSGGPGDTQYF. The rearrangement uses TRBV5-1 and TRBJ2-3; tentative D call: TRBD2 (6 bases). Germline V gene lookup returns CDR1 SGHRS and CDR2 YFSETQ. The V and J ends lost 4 bases and 5 bases respectively, with 17 bases between them. The CDR3 is 15 residues long. The variable domain in full, completed from reference TRBV5-1 and TRBJ2-3, reads KAGVTQTPRYLIKTRGQQVTLSCSPISGHRSVSWYQQTPGQGLQFLFEYFSETQRNKGNFPGRFSGRQFSNSRSEMNVSTLELGDSALYLCASSPSGGPGDTQYFGPGTRLTVL.

The rearrangement links TRBV7-8 to TRBJ2-3; a possible D gene is TRBD2 (5 bases). V lost 0 bases to trimming and J lost 2 bases, with 6 bases between them. The CDR3 runs 14 residues. Germline V gene lookup returns CDR1 SGHVS and CDR2 FQNEAQ. The CDR3 protein is CASSLAGDTDTQYF. The CDR3 DNA sequence: TGTGCCAGCAGCTTAGCGGGAGACACAGATACGCAGTATTTT.

The chain carries TRBV9 and TRBJ2-1; D may be TRBD1 or TRBD2 (5 bases each). Germline CDR1 and CDR2: SGDLS and YYNGEE. The CDR3 sequence is 16 residues long. V shed 0 bases and J shed 3 bases, with 13 bases lying between them. The chain's CDR3 is CASSVGGVANYNEQFF. The CDR3 bases are TGTGCCAGCAGCGTAGGAGGGGTAGCGAACTACAATGAGCAGTTCTTC. Complete variable domain (other parts from reference TRBV9 and TRBJ2-1): DSGVTQTPKHLITATGQRVTLRCSPRSGDLSVYWYQQSLDQGLQFLIQYYNGEERAKGNILERFSAQQFPDLHSELNLSSLELGDSALYFCASSVGGVANYNEQFFGPGTRLTVL.

The chain carries TRBV19 and TRBJ2-7; D may be TRBD2 (6 bases). Germline V lookup: CDR1 LNHDA, CDR2 SQIVND (reference sequence). This CDR3 comprises 13 residues. Trimming removed 4 bases at V and 2 bases at J, with 9 bases between. The DNA for the CDR3 is TGTGCCAGTAGTAATGGACTAACCTACGAGCAGTACTTC. As protein: CASSNGLTYEQYF.

This rearrangement joins TRBV28 to TRBJ1-4; 9 bases are shared with TRBD1. CDR1 and CDR2 (germline): MDHEN, SYDVKM. J was trimmed by 7 bases and V by 9 bases; bases with no gene match: 9. The length of the CDR3 is 14 residues. CDR3 residues: CASGFGTGSEKLFF. DNA of the CDR3: TGTGCCAGTGGGTTCGGGACAGGGAGTGAAAAACTGTTTTTT.

The V and J genes are TRBV7-9 and TRBJ2-5; D remains ambiguous. Between the trimmed V and J ends, which lost 6 bases and 7 bases, there was a span of 9 bases. CDR3 length: 11 residues. CDR1 and CDR2 (germline): SEHNR, FQNEAQ (reference sequence). The CDR3 here is CASSPSGTQYF. The CDR3 DNA reads as TGTGCCAGCAGTCCTAGTGGGACCCAGTACTTC. The entire variable domain, with the rest obtained from reference TRBV7-9 and TRBJ2-5, is as follows: DTGVSQNPRHKITKRGQNVTFRCDPISEHNRLYWYRQTLGQGPEFLTYFQNEAQLEKSRLLSDRFSAERPKGSFSTLEIQRTEQGDSAMYLCASSPSGTQYFGPGTRLLVL.

The CDR3: CASSPSPRWAEGHTDTQYF. CDR3 bases: TGTGCCAGCAGCCCATCCCCCAGGTGGGCGGAGGGTCACACAGATACGCAGTATTTT. The V call is TRBV13, the J call TRBJ2-3, with D perhaps matching TRBD2 (6 bases). Trimming cost V 5 bases and J 2 bases, with 26 bases left between them. Germline lookup yields CDR1 PRHDT and CDR2 FYEKMQ (reference sequence). This CDR3 has 19 residues.

This clone was observed once. The chain has TRBV18 and TRBJ1-1; 11 nucleotides match TRBD1. There are 15 residues in the CDR3. The junction had 1 base not matched to a gene; V was cut back by 1 base and J by 3 bases. Germline CDR1 is KGHSH and CDR2 is LQKENI. Written as DNA, the CDR3 is TGTGCCAGCTCACCACGGGACAGGGGGGACACTGAAGCTTTCTTT. The encoded protein is CASSPRDRGDTEAFF.

The table lists this clone with a count of one. The chain carries TRBV5-1 and TRBJ1-2; TRBD1 agrees at 8 bases. V was pared by 7 bases and J by 3 bases, with 11 bases of the junction left unmatched. The CDR3 extends over 15 amino acids. Germline V lookup: CDR1 SGHRS, CDR2 YFSETQ. The CDR3 protein is CASLGLTGDDYGYTF. Written as DNA, the CDR3 is TGCGCCAGCCTAGGGCTGACAGGGGACGACTATGGCTACACCTTC. Combining the CDR3 with reference TRBV5-1 and TRBJ1-2 gives the whole variable domain KAGVTQTPRYLIKTRGQQVTLSCSPISGHRSVSWYQQTPGQGLQFLFEYFSETQRNKGNFPGRFSGRQFSNSRSEMNVSTLELGDSALYLCASLGLTGDDYGYTFGSGTRLTVV.

This chain uses TRBV7-2 with TRBJ2-5; D unclear. The ends were cut back, 2 bases at V and 0 bases at J, with 7 bases in the middle. Germline V lookup: CDR1 SGHTA, CDR2 FQGNSA. The CDR3 is made up of 14 amino acids. CDR3 loop: CASSLNRDQETQYF. The CDR3 nucleotides are TGTGCCAGCAGCTTAAATAGGGACCAAGAGACCCAGTACTTC.

J is TRBJ2-7 and V is TRBV7-5. TRBV7-5 is recorded as a pseudogene. This CDR3 contains 14 residues. The CDR3 sequence: CVRSLEGYSYEQYF. CDR3 nucleotide sequence: TGTGTCAGAAGCTTAGAGGGTTACTCCTACGAGCAGTACTTC.

The chain couples TRBV28 to TRBJ1-4; the D gene is possibly TRBD1 (5 bases). Germline loops: CDR1 MDHEN, CDR2 SYDVKM. CDR3 length: 14 amino acids. Trimming took off 5 bases at V and 8 bases at J, with 15 bases between the two ends. CDR3 sequence: CASSPDTEAEKLFF. The CDR3 nucleotides are TGTGCCAGCAGTCCGGACACCGAAGCGGAAAAACTGTTTTTT. Full variable domain (rest looked up from reference TRBV28 and TRBJ1-4): DVKVTQSSRYLVKRTGEKVFLECVQDMDHENMFWYRQDPGLGLRLIYFSYDVKMKEKGDIPEGYSVSREKKERFSLILESASTNQTSMYLCASSPDTEAEKLFFGSGTQLSVL.

In regard to this clone: Other DNA sequences in the sample encode the same CDR3. This CDR3 reads CASSVGSGGDTQYF. In DNA, the CDR3 is TGTGCCAGCAGCGTAGGAAGCGGTGGAGATACGCAGTATTTT. The chain has TRBV9 and TRBJ2-3; a possible D gene is TRBD2 (5 bases). Germline lookup yields CDR1 SGDLS and CDR2 YYNGEE. The CDR3 extends over 14 amino acids. V lost 0 bases, J lost 5 bases, and 10 bases lay in between.

This chain uses TRBV25-1 with TRBJ2-7; D may be TRBD1 or TRBD2 (5 bases each). Germline-derived CDR1 and CDR2 are MGHDK and SYGVNS. The germline V and J ends were trimmed by 8 bases and 3 bases, with 17 bases remaining between them. The CDR3 contains 14 residues. CDR3 DNA sequence: TGTGCCAGCGGCCCACCGGGACGGATCTACGAGCAGTACTTC. It yields the protein CASGPPGRIYEQYF.

The J gene is TRBJ2-5, the V gene TRBV7-9, with 12 bases that match TRBD2. The CDR3 length is 19 residues. The V segment lost 1 base and the J segment 5 bases; nucleotides outside the gene matches: 14. CDR1 and CDR2 from the germline V gene are SEHNR and FQNEAQ (reference sequence). The CDR3 is CASSLDASGREYGRETQYF. For the CDR3, the DNA is TGTGCCAGCAGCTTAGACGCTAGCGGGAGGGAGTACGGACGGGAGACCCAGTACTTC.

The chain has TRBV9 and TRBJ2-3; D unclear. The CDR3 totals 15 residues. Trimming cost V 3 bases and J 1 base, with 12 bases left between them. Per germline, CDR1 SGDLS and CDR2 YYNGEE. The CDR3 coding sequence is TGTGCCAGCAGCGCAGAGGAAGGAGGCACAGATACGCAGTATTTT. It encodes CASSAEEGGTDTQYF.

This clone was observed a single time. The chain links TRBV5-6 to TRBJ2-1; 15 nucleotides align to TRBD2. J lost 9 bases, V lost 2 bases, and 6 bases had no gene match. Germline loops: CDR1 SGHDT, CDR2 YYEEEE. The CDR3 spans 16 residues. The CDR3 here is CASSLGLAGGPGEQFF. In nucleotides, the CDR3 is TGTGCCAGCAGCTTAGGACTAGCGGGAGGGCCAGGTGAGCAGTTCTTC.

V is TRBV2 and J is TRBJ1-5, with a tentative D call TRBD1 (6 bases). The CDR3 is made up of 15 amino acids. V was pared by 1 base and J by 5 bases, with 12 bases between. Germline V gene data show CDR1 as SNHLY and CDR2 as FYNNEI. CDR3 sequence (DNA): TGTGCCAGCAGTGAAGGGACAGCTCCCTATCAGCCCCAGCATTTT. It encodes CASSEGTAPYQPQHF.